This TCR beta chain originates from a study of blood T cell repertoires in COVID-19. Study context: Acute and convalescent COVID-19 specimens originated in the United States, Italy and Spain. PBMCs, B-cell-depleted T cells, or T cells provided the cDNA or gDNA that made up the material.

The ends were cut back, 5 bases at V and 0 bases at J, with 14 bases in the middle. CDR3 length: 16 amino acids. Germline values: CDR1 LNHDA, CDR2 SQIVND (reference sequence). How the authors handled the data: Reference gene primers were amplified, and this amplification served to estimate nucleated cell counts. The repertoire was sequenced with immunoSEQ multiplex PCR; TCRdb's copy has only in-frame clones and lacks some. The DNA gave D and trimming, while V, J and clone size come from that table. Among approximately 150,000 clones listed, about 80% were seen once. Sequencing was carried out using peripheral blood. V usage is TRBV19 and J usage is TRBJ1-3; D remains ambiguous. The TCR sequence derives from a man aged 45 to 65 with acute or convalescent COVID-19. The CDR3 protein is CASSAGLISSGNTIYF. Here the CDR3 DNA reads TGTGCCAGTAGTGCTGGACTGATATCCTCTGGAAACACCATATATTTT.